This T cell receptor beta chain was identified in a study of PD-1 blockade in classical Hodgkin lymphoma. Study-wide results and caveats: Newly diagnosed patients were reported to exhibit reduced baseline TCR diversity relative to healthy donors. By cycle point C4D1, TCR diversity had risen significantly in CD4+ cells (but not CD8+ cells). When nivolumab was started under 1 year after ASCT, patients were excluded.

All patients experienced relapse after autologous stem cell transplantation, and brentuximab vedotin exposure was variable. Negative selection with magnets was how CD8+ T cells were isolated from the thawed PBMCs. With respect to this clone: Its cognate antigen is unknown.

The protocol was immunoSEQ multiplex PCR, while the TCRdb copy is restricted to in-frame clones and leaves out a portion. The table lists about 27,000 clones, about 90% of them singletons. After removal of 3 bases from V and 3 bases from J, the junction contained 6 bases not matched to a gene. Germline-derived CDR1 and CDR2 are SGHVS and FNYEAQ. The CDR3 spans 17 residues. The chain joins TRBV7-6 to TRBJ1-4, with 11 bases aligning to TRBD1. The specimen was CD8+ T cells from blood, collected at baseline. The sequence derives from a human donor with classical Hodgkin lymphoma. CDR3 coding DNA: TGTGCCAGCAGCTTTCCTCGGACAGGGGGCCCTAATGAAAAACTGTTTTTT. Residues: CASSFPRTGGPNEKLFF.